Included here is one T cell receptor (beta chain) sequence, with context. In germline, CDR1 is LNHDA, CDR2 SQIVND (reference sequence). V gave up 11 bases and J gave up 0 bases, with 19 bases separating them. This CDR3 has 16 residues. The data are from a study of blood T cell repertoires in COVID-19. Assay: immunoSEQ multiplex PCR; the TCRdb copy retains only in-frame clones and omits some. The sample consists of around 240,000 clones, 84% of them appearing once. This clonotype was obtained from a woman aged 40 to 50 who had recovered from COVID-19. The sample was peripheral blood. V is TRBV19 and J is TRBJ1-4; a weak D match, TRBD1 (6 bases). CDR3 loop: CAPRQGYISTNEKLFF. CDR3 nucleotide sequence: TGTGCCCCCAGGCAGGGGTACATTTCAACTAATGAAAAACTGTTTTTT.